The 22 T cell receptor beta chains presented below share a single source sample, sequenced in a study of blood T cells in healthy people across ages. Next came a second PCR, run for about 6 to 12 cycles, which used a sample-barcoded 5' primer along with a J-beta primer mix. Each CDR3 protein gets one entry after TCRdb re-called the 5' RACE reads with MiXCR. The sample comprises roughly 1.5 million distinct CDR3 sequences, 35% to 45% of which are singletons, and about 4% rests with the top ten. The sample comprised blood. These receptors all come from a woman aged 18-29 years in good health.

The chain combines TRBV20-1 with TRBJ2-1, with TRBD2 matching 12 bases. The germline gives CDR1 DFQATT, CDR2 SNEGSKA (reference sequence). The V gene end was trimmed by 4 bases and the J gene end by 6 bases; junction bases not matched to a gene: 7. The CDR3 runs to 15 residues. The CDR3 region has the DNA TGCAGTGCTACTAGCGGGAGGGCCCTCAGCAATGAGCAGTTCTTC. Protein: CSATSGRALSNEQFF.

To note about this clonotype: This may stem from a read error, because a much larger clone lies one nucleotide away. The gene calls are TRBV12-3 or TRBV12-4 and TRBJ1-1; unclear D gene. The CDR3 covers 13 residues. CDR3 nucleotide sequence: TGTGCCAGCAGTCCTAACCTGAACGCTGAAGCTTTCTTT. As protein: CASSPNLNAEAFF.

This clonotype was seen at least ten times. The rearrangement uses TRBV6-5 and TRBJ2-5; no clear D gene. Germline V gene data show CDR1 as MNHEY and CDR2 as SVGAGI. The CDR3 totals 13 residues. Trimming stripped 0 bases from V and 2 bases from J, with 4 bases between. CDR3 sequence: CASSYSGQETQYF. CDR3 DNA: TGTGCCAGCAGTTACTCAGGACAAGAGACCCAGTACTTC.

This chain uses TRBV27 with TRBJ2-3; 9 bases map to TRBD2. Trimming removed 0 bases from V and 5 bases from J; junction bases left unmatched: 6. Germline V lookup: CDR1 MNHEY, CDR2 SMNVEV (reference sequence). The CDR3 has 16 residues. The CDR3 coding sequence is TGTGCCAGCAGTTTATCCGCGGGGGGGCCAGTAGATACGCAGTATTTT. Translation gives CASSLSAGGPVDTQYF.

Comments on this clonotype: A junction end diverges from the germline sequence, so it may reflect a read error. The chain combines TRBV4-3 with TRBJ2-3; no firm D call. The CDR3 runs to 16 residues. Looked up from germline, CDR1 is LGHNA and CDR2 is YSLEER. CDR3 in amino acids: CTSSQDWAESTDTQYF. The CDR3 DNA sequence: TGCACCAGCAGCCAAGATTGGGCAGAGAGCACAGATACGCAGTATTTT.

This clonotype was observed a few times. The chain uses TRBV5-5 and TRBJ2-7; 8 bases are shared with TRBD1. The V gene's germline CDR1 is SGHKS and CDR2 YYEKEE (reference sequence). V shed 1 base and J 7 bases; nucleotides not matched to a gene: 7. This CDR3 region has 14 residues. The CDR3 loop reads CASSLRGQEDEQYF. The DNA of the CDR3 is TGTGCCAGCAGCTTGAGGGGACAGGAAGATGAGCAGTACTTC.

Only a few counts were recorded for this clonotype. The chain is built from TRBV9 and TRBJ2-1, with TRBD2 matching over 9 bases. The CDR3 is made up of 17 amino acids. Germline V CDR1 and CDR2: SGDLS, YYNGEE. Trimming at V came to 0 bases and at J to 0 bases, leaving 4 bases not matched to a gene. CDR3 residues: CASSVEASGTSYNEQFF. Here the CDR3 DNA reads TGTGCCAGCAGCGTAGAGGCTAGCGGGACCTCCTACAATGAGCAGTTCTTC. The whole variable domain, remainder taken from reference TRBV9 and TRBJ2-1, is DSGVTQTPKHLITATGQRVTLRCSPRSGDLSVYWYQQSLDQGLQFLIQYYNGEERAKGNILERFSAQQFPDLHSELNLSSLELGDSALYFCASSVEASGTSYNEQFFGPGTRLTVL.

This clonotype was counted a few times. The J gene is TRBJ1-1, the V gene TRBV7-9; D is uncertain. This CDR3 contains 15 residues. Germline loops: CDR1 SEHNR, CDR2 FQNEAQ (reference sequence). V lost 2 bases and J lost 1, with 11 bases in between. For the CDR3, the DNA is TGTGCCAGCAGCTTACCGCGACTGGGGAACACTGAAGCTTTCTTT. Protein sequence: CASSLPRLGNTEAFF. Looking up the rest from reference TRBV7-9 and TRBJ1-1 gives the full variable domain: DTGVSQNPRHKITKRGQNVTFRCDPISEHNRLYWYRQTLGQGPEFLTYFQNEAQLEKSRLLSDRFSAERPKGSFSTLEIQRTEQGDSAMYLCASSLPRLGNTEAFFGQGTRLTVV.

The chain employs TRBV20-1 and TRBJ1-5; D unresolved. The CDR3 runs 16 residues. Trimming stripped 0 bases from V and 0 bases from J, with 12 bases between. CDR1 is DFQATT, CDR2 SNEGSKA, per germline (reference sequence). The DNA of the CDR3 is TGCAGTGCTAGAGATTCTTCACAGTATAGCAATCAGCCCCAGCATTTT. Its translation is CSARDSSQYSNQPQHF.

This clonotype has more than one count but fewer than ten. J is TRBJ2-3 and V is TRBV4-3; no firm D call. CDR3 length: 15 residues. Germline-derived CDR1 and CDR2 are LGHNA and YSLEER. The V end lost 4 bases, the J end lost 1 base, and 12 bases lay between the germline ends. CDR3 nucleotide sequence: TGCGCCAGCAGCCTGATAAGCGTGCGCACAGATACGCAGTATTTT. This codes for CASSLISVRTDTQYF.

Regarding this clonotype: Given the absence of the conserved phenylalanine or tryptophan at the CDR3 end, a read error is likely. The CDR3 loop is CASSPGLGLAGGGQYL. For the CDR3, the DNA is TGTGCCAGCAGCCCGGGTTTAGGACTAGCGGGAGGGGGGCAGTACTTA. This chain joins TRBV13 and TRBJ2-7; 15 bases are shared with TRBD2. CDR3 length: 16 residues. Germline assignment: CDR1 PRHDT and CDR2 FYEKMQ (reference sequence). V shed 5 bases, J shed 9 bases, and the junction held 11 bases outside the gene matches.

The rearrangement links TRBV9 to TRBJ2-2, with 11 bases identical to TRBD2. CDR3 size: 18 residues. Germline V lookup: CDR1 SGDLS, CDR2 YYNGEE. J was trimmed by 7 bases and V by 0 bases; bases with no gene match: 11. The CDR3 coding sequence is TGTGCCAGCAGCGTAGTAGGACTAGCGGGCACGAACGTCGGGGAGCTGTTTTTT. This encodes CASSVVGLAGTNVGELFF. Full variable domain (rest looked up from reference TRBV9 and TRBJ2-2): DSGVTQTPKHLITATGQRVTLRCSPRSGDLSVYWYQQSLDQGLQFLIQYYNGEERAKGNILERFSAQQFPDLHSELNLSSLELGDSALYFCASSVVGLAGTNVGELFFGEGSRLTVL.

J is TRBJ1-1 and V is TRBV5-1; the D is unclear. From germline, CDR1 is SGHRS and CDR2 YFSETQ. The CDR3 is 12 residues long. The ends were cut back, 5 bases at V and 3 bases at J, with 8 bases in the middle. CDR3 protein: CASRREHTEAFF. Here the CDR3 DNA reads TGCGCCAGCAGACGGGAACACACTGAAGCTTTCTTT.

Many counts were recorded for this clonotype. The V call is TRBV20-1, the J call TRBJ2-7; tentatively, D is TRBD2 (5 bases). Trimming pared 4 bases from V and 0 bases from J, leaving 10 bases between. This CDR3 comprises 13 residues. Per germline, CDR1 DFQATT and CDR2 SNEGSKA (reference sequence). The CDR3, as DNA: TGCAGTGCTAAACTAGGGAGCTCCTACGAGCAGTACTTC. Residues: CSAKLGSSYEQYF.

Of note for this clonotype: An end of the junction differs from the germline gene, which may be a read error. The V and J genes are TRBV10-2 and TRBJ1-5; no clear D. Germline CDR1 reads WSHSY; CDR2 reads SAAADI. This CDR3 spans 14 amino acids. The CDR3 is CASSDDDSNHPQHF. The CDR3, as DNA: TGCGCCAGCAGTGATGATGATAGCAATCACCCCCAGCATTTT.

This clonotype was found many times. The chain joins TRBV6-1 to TRBJ2-3; 8 bases agree with TRBD1. The V gene's germline CDR1 is MNHNS and CDR2 SASEGT. The CDR3 contains 15 residues. Unmatched junction bases numbered 12, after V lost 6 bases and J lost 7 bases. The CDR3 loop is CASSTTQGARNTQYF. The CDR3 region has the DNA TGTGCCAGCAGCACTACCCAGGGGGCGCGAAATACGCAGTATTTT.

This clonotype showed up just a few times. V gene TRBV7-2 combines with J gene TRBJ2-1, with unresolved D. The V and J ends lost 5 bases and 7 bases respectively, with 12 bases between them. CDR1 is SGHTA and CDR2 is FQGNSA in the germline V gene. CDR3 length: 13 residues. The CDR3 coding sequence is TGTGCCAGCAGCCCATACATTTTTAATGAGCAGTTCTTC. Its protein product is CASSPYIFNEQFF.

The chain has TRBV4-3 and TRBJ1-1; the match to TRBD1 covers 8 bases. CDR3 size: 15 residues. Per germline, CDR1 LGHNA and CDR2 YSLEER. V lost 7 bases and J lost 8; bases outside the gene matches: 15. The CDR3, as DNA: TGCGCCAGCATCCGACGCCTGGACAGGGATTCGGAAGCTTTCTTT. Protein product: CASIRRLDRDSEAFF.

About this clonotype: A junction end diverges from the germline sequence, so it may reflect a read error. This chain links TRBV6-6 with TRBJ2-7, with 9 bases lining up with TRBD1. This CDR3 spans 15 amino acids. The V gene's germline CDR1 is MNHNY and CDR2 SVGAGI (reference sequence). This CDR3 is CAGSWDREVSYEQYF. The CDR3 DNA sequence: TGTGCCGGCAGTTGGGACAGGGAGGTCTCCTACGAGCAGTACTTC.

This clonotype has only a few counts. The chain links TRBV29-1 to TRBJ1-2; 7 bases are a match to TRBD1. The CDR3 has 12 residues. V gave up 5 bases and J gave up 4 bases; unmatched junction bases: 4. Germline CDR1 is SQVTM and CDR2 is ANQGSEA. The CDR3 DNA reads as TGCAGCGTTAAACAGGGGACCTATGGCTACACCTTC. This encodes CSVKQGTYGYTF.

This sequence joins TRBV21-1 and TRBJ2-7; TRBD1 was called by the table and not checked on the DNA. TRBV21-1 is a pseudogene locus. This CDR3 spans 16 amino acids. CDR3 coding DNA: TGTGCCAGCATCACCGGACAGGAGATAATAACCTACGAGCAGTACTTC. Translated, it gives CASITGQEIITYEQYF.

This clonotype was seen ten or more times. The rearrangement links TRBV5-1 to TRBJ2-2; D not resolved. Germline V gene data show CDR1 as SGHRS and CDR2 as YFSETQ. This CDR3 is 13 amino acids long. Trimming cost V 1 base and J 4 bases, with 5 bases left between them. The CDR3 DNA reads as TGCGCCAGCAGCTTGACCGGCACCGGGGAGCTGTTTTTT. It translates to CASSLTGTGELFF.